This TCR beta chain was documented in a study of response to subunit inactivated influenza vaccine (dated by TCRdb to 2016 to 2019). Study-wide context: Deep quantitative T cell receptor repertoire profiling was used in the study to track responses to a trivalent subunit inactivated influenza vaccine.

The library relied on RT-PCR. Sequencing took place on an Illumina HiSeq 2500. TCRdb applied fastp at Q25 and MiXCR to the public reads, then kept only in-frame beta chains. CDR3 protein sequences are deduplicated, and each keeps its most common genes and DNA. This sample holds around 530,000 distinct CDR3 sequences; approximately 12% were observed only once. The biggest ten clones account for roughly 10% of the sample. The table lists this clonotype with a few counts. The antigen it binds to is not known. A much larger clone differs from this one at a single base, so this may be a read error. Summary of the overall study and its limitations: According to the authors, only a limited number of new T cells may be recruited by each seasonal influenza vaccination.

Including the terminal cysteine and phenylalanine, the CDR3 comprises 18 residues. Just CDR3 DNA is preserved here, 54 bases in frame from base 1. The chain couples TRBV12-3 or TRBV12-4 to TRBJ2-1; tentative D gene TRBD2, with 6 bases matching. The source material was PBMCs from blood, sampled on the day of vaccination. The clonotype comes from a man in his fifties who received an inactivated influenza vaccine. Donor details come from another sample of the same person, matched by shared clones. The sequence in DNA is TGTACCAGCAGTTTCGACGATTTGGGGGGTAGATCCTACAATGAGCAGTTCTTC. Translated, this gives CTSSFDDLGGRSYNEQFF.